The clone carrying this T cell receptor (beta chain) has only a few counts. Its antigen is not known. TCRdb's table, derived via immunoSEQ multiplex PCR, lists solely in-frame clones and lacks some. The sample yields about 38,000 clones, roughly 82% seen once. The data are from a study of OX40 agonist ivuxolimab in advanced cancers. Findings of the study overall: Expanded clones were, on average, more numerous among CD8+ T cells than CD4+.

Sample: CD4+ or CD8+ T cells sorted from blood, taken in a trial of the OX40 agonist ivuxolimab. The clonotype comes from an adult with an advanced solid tumor such as melanoma, head and neck, liver or kidney cancer.

Here the CDR3 reads CASMRLVGYEQYF. CDR3 nucleotides: TGTGCCAGCATGAGGCTAGTAGGCTACGAGCAGTACTTC. The chain combines TRBV2 with TRBJ2-7; unclear D gene. V was trimmed by 7 bases and J by 3 bases, leaving 13 bases between them. Germline loops: CDR1 SNHLY, CDR2 FYNNEI. CDR3 length: 13 amino acids.